The 5 T cell receptor beta chains presented below share a single source sample, sequenced in a study of T cells in Graves' hyperthyroidism and ophthalmopathy. Using RNA transcripts as the source, TCR beta CDR3 regions were amplified. A first-round RT-PCR of the TCR CDR3 used the HTBI primer set. MiXCR, applied by TCRdb to the multiplex PCR reads, yields one record per CDR3 protein. The sample has 280,000 or so distinct CDR3 sequences; 12% to 15% are singletons. The sample was blood. These receptors were collected from a woman aged 45-59 years with Graves' hyperthyroidism that later progressed to Graves' ophthalmopathy.

This rearrangement joins TRBV2 to TRBJ2-7, with 9 bases lining up with TRBD1. There are 16 residues in the CDR3. The germline V gene has CDR1 SNHLY and CDR2 FYNNEI. With V trimmed by 3 bases and J by 0 bases, 6 bases remained unmatched. In DNA, the CDR3 is TGTGCCAGCAGTGAGTCGGGACAGGGAAACTCCTACGAGCAGTACTTC. It specifies CASSESGQGNSYEQYF.

About this clonotype itself: One base away lies a much larger clone, so this may be a sequencing read error. This CDR3 fails to terminate in the conserved phenylalanine or tryptophan, so it likely reflects a read error. V and J are TRBV7-9 and TRBJ2-7, with a weak D call TRBD2 (6 bases). The CDR3 runs to 13 residues. Germline V gene sequence: CDR1 SEHNR, CDR2 FQNEAQ (reference sequence). The V gene lost 3 bases and the J gene lost 5 bases, with 11 bases spanning the gap. The CDR3 reads CASSFPGVHEQYS. CDR3 nucleotide sequence: TGTGCCAGCAGCTTCCCGGGAGTCCACGAGCAGTACTCC.

This clonotype has more than one count but fewer than ten. The chain is built from TRBV12-3 or TRBV12-4 and TRBJ1-6; D is perhaps TRBD1 (5 bases). The CDR3 runs 17 residues. V lost 7 bases to trimming and J lost 0 bases, with 16 bases between them. CDR3 sequence (DNA): TGTGCCAGCACCCTAGGAGCAGGGAGCTCCTATAATTCACCCCTCCACTTT. It is translated as CASTLGAGSSYNSPLHF.

This clonotype came up many times. This sequence joins TRBV28 and TRBJ2-1; the match to TRBD2 covers 9 bases. CDR3 size: 16 residues. With 4 bases clipped from V and 7 bases from J, the junction kept 11 bases outside the gene matches. Germline V gives CDR1 MDHEN, CDR2 SYDVKM. The CDR3 is CASSWLLTSGANEQFF. In DNA, the CDR3 is TGTGCCAGCAGTTGGTTGCTGACTAGCGGAGCTAATGAGCAGTTCTTC. The variable domain in full, with the rest retrieved from reference TRBV28 and TRBJ2-1, is DVKVTQSSRYLVKRTGEKVFLECVQDMDHENMFWYRQDPGLGLRLIYFSYDVKMKEKGDIPEGYSVSREKKERFSLILESASTNQTSMYLCASSWLLTSGANEQFFGPGTRLTVL.

This clonotype was recorded at least ten times. The genes are TRBV27 and TRBJ1-2; 7 bases agree with TRBD1. Looked up from germline, CDR1 is MNHEY and CDR2 is SMNVEV (reference sequence). J lost 5 bases, V lost 3 bases, and 18 bases had no gene match. The CDR3 covers 18 residues. The CDR3 nucleotides read TGTGCCAGCAGTTTGGACAGGTTGGTTTTCAGCCCCTTATATGGCTACACCTTC. This encodes CASSLDRLVFSPLYGYTF.